These 6 T cell receptor beta chains were all obtained from the same sample, sequenced in a study of control samples from healthy donors and cancer patients. Repertoires were generated with immunoSEQ multiplex PCR, while TCRdb's copy carries only in-frame clones and drops some. This sample has 130,000 to 150,000 clones, with around 92% found just once. Sequencing was done on a sample of blood. The receptors were gathered from a man aged 25-45 years in good health.

The chain employs TRBV30 and TRBJ1-2; D ambiguous. Trimming stripped 0 bases from V and 8 bases from J, with 10 bases between. The CDR3 spans 12 residues. Per germline, CDR1 GTSNPN and CDR2 SVGIG (reference sequence). The CDR3 region is CAWSVGRWGYTF. Written as DNA, the CDR3 is TGTGCCTGGAGTGTAGGCCGATGGGGCTACACCTTC.

The J gene is TRBJ1-1, the V gene TRBV30, with D tentatively TRBD1 (5 bases). Germline CDR1 GTSNPN, CDR2 SVGIG (reference sequence). Trimming left V 4 bases short and J 1 base short, with 13 bases between. The CDR3 has 14 residues. CDR3 sequence: CAWINGGTNTEAFF. The DNA for the CDR3 is TGTGCCTGGATAAATGGGGGTACGAACACTGAAGCTTTCTTT.

V and J are TRBV15 and TRBJ2-3; D is undetermined. CDR3 length: 13 amino acids. Trimming shortened V by 3 bases and J by 3 bases, and 7 bases separated the two germline ends. Germline V gene data show CDR1 as LNHNV and CDR2 as YYDKDF (reference sequence). CDR3 bases: TGTGCCACCAGCAGCGCGATAACAGATACGCAGTATTTT. It is translated as CATSSAITDTQYF. Drawing the rest from reference TRBV15 and TRBJ2-3, the complete variable domain is DAMVIQNPRYQVTQFGKPVTLSCSQTLNHNVMYWYQQKSSQAPKLLFHYYDKDFNNEADTPDNFQSRRPNTSFCFLDIRSPGLGDTAMYLCATSSAITDTQYFGPGTRLTVL.

The chain combines TRBV3-1 (or the pseudogene TRBV3-2) with TRBJ1-6; 8 bases match TRBD1. The V gene end was trimmed by 4 bases and the J gene end by 7 bases; junction bases not matched to a gene: 6. The CDR3 extends over 15 amino acids. The germline V gene has CDR1 LGHDT and CDR2 YNNKEL (reference sequence). The CDR3 bases are TGTGCCAGCAGCCCGTACACAGGGGGAAATTCACCCCTCCACTTT. Amino acid sequence: CASSPYTGGNSPLHF.

V gene TRBV7-6 combines with J gene TRBJ1-4; 7 bases are a match to TRBD1. V lost 0 bases and J lost 8; bases outside the gene matches: 9. Germline V gives CDR1 SGHVS, CDR2 FNYEAQ. This CDR3 region has 16 residues. In nucleotides, the CDR3 is TGTGCCAGCAGCTTAGCCCAGGGACAGAGAAGGGAAAAACTGTTTTTT. Protein product: CASSLAQGQRREKLFF.

This chain connects TRBV5-1 to TRBJ2-1; 12 bases match TRBD1. The CDR3 spans 16 residues. With V trimmed by 4 bases and J by 5 bases, 7 bases remained unmatched. CDR1 SGHRS and CDR2 YFSETQ come from the germline V gene. The CDR3 reads CASSRTGQGADNEQFF. The CDR3 DNA follows: TGCGCCAGCAGCAGAACGGGACAGGGGGCCGACAATGAGCAGTTCTTC.